This T cell receptor (beta chain) originates from a study of T cells after yellow fever vaccination. Overall study context: The SMART-Seq v4 Ultra Low Input method served to prepare the low-cell-number fractions.

MiXCR was run by TCRdb on the 5' RACE reads, yielding one entry per CDR3 protein. Here the sample spans approximately 93,000 distinct CDR3 sequences, approximately 5.5% being singletons. CDR3 length: 13 residues. The germline V gene encodes CDR1 WSHSY and CDR2 SAAADI. V shed 8 bases and J 2 bases; nucleotides not matched to a gene: 2. The J gene is TRBJ2-5, the V gene TRBV10-2, with 10 positions matching TRBD1. This clonotype was sampled from a man between 18 and 35 years old who received the YFV17D yellow fever vaccine. The sample consisted of CD8+ T cells sorted from PBMCs, taken 10 days after the yellow fever booster vaccination. Here the CDR3 reads CASGTGVQETQYF. The CDR3 region has the DNA TGCGCCAGCGGGACAGGGGTACAAGAGACCCAGTACTTC.